A single sample is the source of the 14 T cell receptor beta chains below, sequenced in a study of T-cell memory formation after mild COVID-19. Each CDR3 protein is one row after TCRdb ran MiXCR on the 5' RACE reads. Counted here are 250,000 to 400,000 distinct CDR3 sequences, roughly an eighth occurring once; the ten biggest clones make up roughly a fifth. The sequenced sample was PBMCs or a T cell subset sorted from them (not recorded which). These receptors were obtained from a man aged 18 to 30 who had mild COVID-19 (a few samples of this study predate the infection). Cell type and time point are not known.

In this sample, this clonotype turned up a few times. The chain uses TRBV19 and TRBJ2-3; 8 bases line up with TRBD2. Germline CDR1 and CDR2: LNHDA and SQIVND (reference sequence). The CDR3 runs 15 residues. V lost 5 bases to trimming and J lost 1 base; unmatched junction nucleotides: 5. The CDR3 bases are TGTGCCAGTAGTCCCCTCGGGAGGGGCACAGATACGCAGTATTTT. This codes for CASSPLGRGTDTQYF. Full variable domain (remainder filled in from reference TRBV19 and TRBJ2-3): DGGITQSPKYLFRKEGQNVTLSCEQNLNHDAMYWYRQDPGQGLRLIYYSQIVNDFQKGDIAEGYSVSREKKESFPLTVTSAQKNPTAFYLCASSPLGRGTDTQYFGPGTRLTVL.

This chain uses TRBV7-9 with TRBJ1-1, with 7 bases lining up with TRBD1. This CDR3 is 13 amino acids long. From germline, CDR1 is SEHNR and CDR2 FQNEAQ (reference sequence). V was pared by 5 bases and J by 5 bases, with 5 bases of the junction left unmatched. The CDR3 bases are TGTGCCAGCAGCGACAGGGTTCGGACTGAAGCTTTCTTT. This translates into CASSDRVRTEAFF.

V and J are TRBV6-5 and TRBJ2-5; the D gene is possibly TRBD1 (6 bases). Germline values: CDR1 MNHEY, CDR2 SVGAGI. The length of the CDR3 is 12 residues. The V gene lost 6 bases and the J gene lost 11 bases, with 16 bases spanning the gap. The DNA for the CDR3 is TGTGCCAGCAGCCGCTCTGGGACATCTCAGTACTTC. It codes for CASSRSGTSQYF.

The chain employs TRBV5-1 and TRBJ2-1; 9 positions agree with TRBD1. The CDR3 consists of 14 residues. Trimming at V came to 4 bases and at J to 6 bases, leaving 5 bases not matched to a gene. Germline values: CDR1 SGHRS, CDR2 YFSETQ. The CDR3 loop is CASSRDRALNEQFF. In nucleotides, the CDR3 is TGCGCCAGCAGCCGGGACAGGGCCCTCAATGAGCAGTTCTTC.

The chain has TRBV3-1 and TRBJ1-1; D remains unclear. V was pared by 2 bases and J by 3 bases, with 19 bases between. The CDR3 loop spans 17 amino acids. Germline V lookup: CDR1 LGHDT, CDR2 YNNKEL (reference sequence). The CDR3 loop reads CASSQKSSKSVHTEAFF. CDR3 bases: TGTGCCAGCAGCCAAAAGTCGTCGAAGTCCGTGCACACTGAAGCTTTCTTT.

This clonotype appeared a few times. This chain joins TRBV6-1 and TRBJ2-5; D not resolved. V was pared by 4 bases and J by 4 bases, with 10 bases between. Germline V gene lookup returns CDR1 MNHNS and CDR2 SASEGT. This CDR3 region has 13 residues. The CDR3 nucleotides read TGTGCCAGCAGTGCATCCAGTACAGAGACCCAGTACTTC. This encodes CASSASSTETQYF.

V gene TRBV4-3 combines with J gene TRBJ1-1, with TRBD1 as a possible D gene (5 bases). V dropped 7 bases and J dropped 3 bases, with 15 bases sitting between them. This CDR3 has 14 residues. Germline CDR1 and CDR2: LGHNA and YSLEER. The DNA of the CDR3 is TGCGCCAGCAATGCAGGGCGTGAGGACACTGAAGCTTTCTTT. Translating gives CASNAGREDTEAFF.

The chain uses TRBV24-1 and TRBJ2-5; possible D gene TRBD2, 5 bases. Germline CDR1 reads KGHDR; CDR2 reads SFDVKD. V lost 7 bases, J lost 5 bases, and 13 bases lay in between. The CDR3 is 13 residues long. DNA of the CDR3: TGTGCCACCAGAGACCGGACGGGGGAGACCCAGTACTTC. Its protein is CATRDRTGETQYF.

The chain carries TRBV11-2 and TRBJ2-5, with 8 bases lining up with TRBD1. CDR1 is SGHAT, CDR2 FQNNGV, per germline. J lost 4 bases, V lost 5 bases, and 6 bases had no gene match. The CDR3 totals 14 residues. CDR3 protein: CASSNRGFGETQYF. CDR3 sequence (DNA): TGTGCCAGCAGCAACAGGGGGTTCGGAGAGACCCAGTACTTC. Together with reference TRBV11-2 and TRBJ2-5, the CDR3 gives the full variable domain: EAGVAQSPRYKIIEKRQSVAFWCNPISGHATLYWYQQILGQGPKLLIQFQNNGVVDDSQLPKDRFSAERLKGVDSTLKIQPAKLEDSAVYLCASSNRGFGETQYFGPGTRLLVL.

The CDR3 nucleotides are TGTGCCCTTAGGAACAGGAACACCGGGGAGCTGTTTTTT. It translates to CALRNRNTGELFF. The V and J genes are TRBV7-6 and TRBJ2-2, with unresolved D. The ends were cut back, 11 bases at V and 1 base at J, with 11 bases in the middle. The CDR3 sequence is 13 residues long. Looked up from germline, CDR1 is SGHVS and CDR2 is FNYEAQ.

There are a few counts of this clonotype. The chain is built from TRBV19 and TRBJ1-1, with 7 bases matching TRBD1. The CDR3 spans 15 residues. Germline assignment: CDR1 LNHDA and CDR2 SQIVND (reference sequence). V was clipped by 7 bases and J by 0 bases; unmatched bases: 8. DNA for the CDR3: TGTGCCAGTACCTATACAGGGGTTATGAACACTGAAGCTTTCTTT. This translates into CASTYTGVMNTEAFF.

In its sample, this clonotype was seen many times. The rearrangement links TRBV6-6 to TRBJ2-3; the D is unclear. CDR3 size: 11 residues. CDR1 and CDR2 from the germline V gene are MNHNY and SVGAGI (reference sequence). V shed 7 bases and J shed 6 bases, with 8 bases lying between them. CDR3 DNA: TGTGCCAGCACTAAACTGGATACGCAGTATTTT. This translates into CASTKLDTQYF.

This clonotype was counted between two and nine times. V and J are TRBV3-1 and TRBJ2-7; TRBD1 or TRBD2 may be the D gene (5 bases each). Germline loops: CDR1 LGHDT, CDR2 YNNKEL (reference sequence). The V gene lost 2 bases and the J gene lost 6 bases, with 8 bases spanning the gap. The CDR3 runs to 12 residues. The CDR3 protein is CASSQFGGEQYV. The CDR3, as DNA: TGTGCCAGCAGCCAATTTGGGGGCGAGCAGTACGTC.

The CDR3 DNA is TGTGCCAGCCGGGGGACAGTGAGCACCGGGGAGCTGTTTTTT. Translating it yields CASRGTVSTGELFF. The chain is built from TRBV6-5 and TRBJ2-2; weak D call: TRBD1 (7 bases). The V gene's germline CDR1 is MNHEY and CDR2 SVGAGI. The CDR3 has 14 residues. V lost 8 bases, J lost 4 bases, and 14 bases lay in between.